This TCR beta chain comes out of a study of blood T cells in healthy people across ages. Study-wide findings and caveats: Donors of long life had a larger count of naive CD4+ cells and greater diversity than aged donors.

CDR1 and CDR2 from the germline V gene are SQVTM and ANQGSEA. This CDR3 is 11 amino acids long. Extraction of total RNA produced a minimum of 5.5 micrograms from each sample. In its sample, this clonotype was seen a few times. Its antigen remains unknown. The authors ran a second PCR of roughly 6 to 12 cycles using a sample-barcoded 5' primer and a J-beta primer mix. MiXCR was run by TCRdb on the 5' RACE reads, yielding one entry per CDR3 protein. The sample consists of around 1,000,000 distinct CDR3 sequences, 20% to 25% of them appearing once. This sample was shared with a second study, whose subject was T cells of mothers and their children. Per that paper: No persistent microchimeric T cell clones were detected.

V gene TRBV29-1 combines with J gene TRBJ2-1, with D possibly matching TRBD2 (5 bases). The better agreement between TRBJ2-5 and the DNA end casts doubt on the J call. Material for sequencing was blood. The receptor was derived from a girl aged 2 to 9 in good health. In DNA, the CDR3 is TGCAGCGTTCGCAGAGGGGAGACCCAGTACTTC. Translation: CSVRRGETQYF.